A single sample is the source of the 9 T cell receptor beta chains below, sequenced in a study of early T cells in non-severe SARS-CoV-2 infection. TCRdb processed the 5' RACE reads anew with MiXCR; each CDR3 protein has one entry. Of tens of thousands of distinct CDR3 sequences in the sample, around 12% were seen once. Source: whole blood, taken at baseline. The receptors come from an adult who was a healthcare worker with PCR-confirmed SARS-CoV-2 infection or an uninfected control (not recorded which). The donor label of this sample is uncertain.

By share of the sample, this clonotype is medium-sized. The J gene is TRBJ2-5, the V gene TRBV6-1; D may be TRBD1 or TRBD2 (5 bases each). Trimming shortened V by 7 bases and J by 5 bases, and 20 bases separated the two germline ends. CDR3 length: 15 amino acids. CDR1 is MNHNS, CDR2 SASEGT, per germline. CDR3: CASIPLLGTGETQYF. The CDR3 DNA reads TGTGCCAGCATCCCCCTACTCGGGACGGGGGAGACCCAGTACTTC.

This clonotype has a handful of counts. The chain employs TRBV6-6 and TRBJ2-3, with D possibly matching TRBD1 (6 bases). This CDR3 region has 15 residues. In germline, CDR1 is MNHNY, CDR2 SVGAGI (reference sequence). V shed 6 bases and J shed 2 bases, with 15 bases lying between them. CDR3 amino acids: CASRWDKLTTDTQYF. DNA for the CDR3: TGTGCCAGCAGGTGGGACAAGCTAACCACAGATACGCAGTATTTT.

This clonotype showed up just a few times. V and J are TRBV2 and TRBJ2-7; possibly TRBD2 for D (6 bases). V was cut by 6 bases and J by 1 base, with 13 bases left in between. Germline V lookup: CDR1 SNHLY, CDR2 FYNNEI. The CDR3 contains 14 residues. CDR3 sequence: CASRSLAESYEQYV. The DNA for the CDR3 is TGTGCCAGCAGATCTTTAGCGGAGTCCTACGAGCAGTACGTC.

As to this clonotype: One junction end disagrees with the germline gene, perhaps due to a read error. This chain joins TRBV28 and TRBJ2-1; 8 nucleotides match TRBD1. CDR1 is MDHEN, CDR2 SYDVKM, per germline. CDR3 length: 17 residues. In DNA, the CDR3 is TGTGCCAGCAGTACCCGACAGGGGTCGACCTCCTACATTGAGCAGTTCTTC. Its protein product is CASSTRQGSTSYIEQFF.

DNA for the CDR3: TGTGCCAGCTTCAGGGGCGGACCGAACACCGGGGAGCTGTTTTTT. This codes for CASFRGGPNTGELFF. V is TRBV6-5 and J is TRBJ2-2; tentative D call: TRBD1 (6 bases). V was cut by 8 bases and J by 0 bases, with 13 bases left in between. Per the germline V gene, CDR1 is MNHEY and CDR2 is SVGAGI. This CDR3 has 15 amino acids.

The J gene is TRBJ2-7, the V gene TRBV6-5; D is perhaps TRBD1 or TRBD2 (5 bases each). V was trimmed by 0 bases and J by 9 bases, leaving 12 bases between them. Germline V gene data show CDR1 as MNHEY and CDR2 as SVGAGI. This CDR3 contains 13 residues. CDR3 bases: TGTGCCAGCAGTTACTCATCGGGGACGAGGCAGTACGTC. Translating it yields CASSYSSGTRQYV.

This chain links TRBV27 with TRBJ1-6; D not resolved. CDR1 is MNHEY and CDR2 is SMNVEV in the germline V gene (reference sequence). V shed 3 bases and J shed 7 bases, with 16 bases lying between them. CDR3 size: 16 residues. The CDR3 protein is CASSLMAAVKNSPLHF. The CDR3 bases are TGTGCCAGCAGTTTGATGGCGGCGGTTAAGAATTCACCCCTCCACTTT.

The rearrangement links TRBV12-3 or TRBV12-4 to TRBJ1-6, with 8 bases that match TRBD1. With V trimmed by 6 bases and J by 6 bases, 7 bases remained unmatched. This CDR3 has 15 amino acids. For the CDR3, the DNA is TGTGCCAGCAGGTCGACAGGGGAGGGTAATTCACCCCTCCACTTT. Translated: CASRSTGEGNSPLHF.

This clonotype was seen more than once but under ten times. V and J are TRBV24-1 and TRBJ2-2; possible D gene TRBD1, 6 bases. Germline lookup yields CDR1 KGHDR and CDR2 SFDVKD. This CDR3 has 18 amino acids. Deletions cut 4 bases from V and 2 bases from J, with 19 bases between. This CDR3 reads CATSDPSRGTHNTGELFF. CDR3 sequence (DNA): TGTGCCACCAGTGACCCTTCCAGGGGCACCCATAACACCGGGGAGCTGTTTTTT.